A few counts support the clone carrying this T cell receptor (beta chain). Antigen: not known. Indicated treatment: 15 to 20 received Ad26.COV2.S at low or high dose, single or two shots; about five received placebo; per-sample allocation not given. Material that was analyzed had been drawn on day 63 after the first vaccine or placebo injection. These data originate in a study of Ad26.COV2.S vaccination and SARS-CoV-2 variants. Findings of the study overall: Placebo and vaccine recipients had non-spike TCR breadth that was similar.

Trimming took 3 bases from V and 0 from J, leaving 8 bases between them. Germline CDR1 SGHAT, CDR2 FQNNGV. There are 14 residues in the CDR3. Here immunoSEQ multiplex PCR was the method, and the copy in TCRdb shows in-frame clones only, minus some. The profile shows approximately 420,000 clones, approximately 88% of them singletons. The genes are TRBV11-2 and TRBJ1-1, with D perhaps TRBD1 (5 bases). This specimen consisted of peripheral blood, obtained in a trial of Ad26.COV2.S vaccine versus placebo. The clonotype comes from a person aged 18 to 65 who received the Ad26.COV2.S COVID-19 vaccine or a placebo. The CDR3 loop is CASSFQGLNTEAFF. In nucleotides, the CDR3 is TGTGCCAGCAGCTTTCAGGGACTGAACACTGAAGCTTTCTTT.